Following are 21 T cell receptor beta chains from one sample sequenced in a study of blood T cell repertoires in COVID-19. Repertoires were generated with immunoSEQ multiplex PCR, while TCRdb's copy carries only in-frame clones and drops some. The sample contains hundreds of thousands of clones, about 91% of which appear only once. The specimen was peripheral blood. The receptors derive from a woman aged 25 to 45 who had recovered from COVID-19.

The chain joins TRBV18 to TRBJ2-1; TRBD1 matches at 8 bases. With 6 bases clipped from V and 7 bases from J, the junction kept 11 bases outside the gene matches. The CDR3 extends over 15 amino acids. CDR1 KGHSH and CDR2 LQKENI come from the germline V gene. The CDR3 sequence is CASSLGQVPGNEQFF. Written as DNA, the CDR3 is TGTGCCAGCTCCCTGGGACAGGTCCCGGGGAATGAGCAGTTCTTC.

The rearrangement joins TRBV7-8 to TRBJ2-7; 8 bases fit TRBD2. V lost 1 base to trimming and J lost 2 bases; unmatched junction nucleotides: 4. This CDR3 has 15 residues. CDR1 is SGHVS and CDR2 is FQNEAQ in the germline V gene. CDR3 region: CASSLDRAGAYEQYF. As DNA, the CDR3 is TGTGCCAGCAGCTTAGACCGAGCGGGGGCCTACGAGCAGTACTTC.

The chain's CDR3 is CASSAPRGRIPSMNTEAFF. CDR3 DNA sequence: TGTGCCAGCAGCGCCCCCAGGGGGCGAATACCCAGCATGAACACTGAAGCTTTCTTT. The chain joins TRBV3-1 (or the pseudogene TRBV3-2) to TRBJ1-1; 8 nucleotides match TRBD1. This CDR3 is 19 amino acids long. Germline loops: CDR1 LGHDT, CDR2 YNNKEL (reference sequence). V gave up 5 bases and J gave up 0 bases; unmatched junction bases: 17.

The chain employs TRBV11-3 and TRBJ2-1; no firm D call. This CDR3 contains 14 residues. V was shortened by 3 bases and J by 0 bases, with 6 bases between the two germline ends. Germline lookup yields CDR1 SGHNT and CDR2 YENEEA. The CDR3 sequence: CASSFRSSYNEQFF. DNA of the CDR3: TGTGCCAGCAGCTTTAGGAGCTCCTACAATGAGCAGTTCTTC.

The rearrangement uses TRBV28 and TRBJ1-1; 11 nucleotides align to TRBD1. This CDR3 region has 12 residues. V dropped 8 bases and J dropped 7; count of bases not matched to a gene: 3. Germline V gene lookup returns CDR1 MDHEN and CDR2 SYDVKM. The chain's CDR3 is CASWTGGYEAFF. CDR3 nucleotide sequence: TGTGCCAGCTGGACAGGGGGCTATGAAGCTTTCTTT.

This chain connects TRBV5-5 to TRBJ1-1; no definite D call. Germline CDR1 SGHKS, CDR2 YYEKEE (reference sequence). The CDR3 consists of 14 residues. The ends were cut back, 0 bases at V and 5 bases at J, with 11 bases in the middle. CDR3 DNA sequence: TGTGCCAGCAGCTTGGAGTGGGGAGGGACTGAAGCTTTCTTT. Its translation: CASSLEWGGTEAFF.

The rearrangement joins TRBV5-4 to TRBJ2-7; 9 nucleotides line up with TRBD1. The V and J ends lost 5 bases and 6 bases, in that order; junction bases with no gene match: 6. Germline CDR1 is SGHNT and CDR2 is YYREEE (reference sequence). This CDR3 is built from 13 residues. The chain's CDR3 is CASRVSDRGEQYF. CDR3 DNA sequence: TGTGCCAGCAGAGTCTCGGACAGGGGCGAGCAGTACTTC.

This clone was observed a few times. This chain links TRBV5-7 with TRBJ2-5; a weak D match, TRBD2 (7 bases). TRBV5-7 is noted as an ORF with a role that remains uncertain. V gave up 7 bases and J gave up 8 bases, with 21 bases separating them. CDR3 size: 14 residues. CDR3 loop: CASPRRRGPPTQYF. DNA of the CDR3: TGTGCCAGCCCACGTCGGCGGGGGCCTCCTACCCAGTACTTC.

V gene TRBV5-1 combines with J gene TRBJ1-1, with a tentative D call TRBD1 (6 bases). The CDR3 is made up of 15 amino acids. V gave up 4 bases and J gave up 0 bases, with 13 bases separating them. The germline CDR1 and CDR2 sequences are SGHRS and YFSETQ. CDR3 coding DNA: TGCGCCAGCAGCAATGAAGGACAGATGAACACTGAAGCTTTCTTT. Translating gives CASSNEGQMNTEAFF.

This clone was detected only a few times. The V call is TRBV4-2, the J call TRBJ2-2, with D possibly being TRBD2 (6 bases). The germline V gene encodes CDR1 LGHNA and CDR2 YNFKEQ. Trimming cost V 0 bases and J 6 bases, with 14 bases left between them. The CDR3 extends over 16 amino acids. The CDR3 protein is CASSQDPIGGAGELFF. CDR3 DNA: TGTGCCAGCAGCCAAGACCCGATCGGGGGAGCCGGGGAGCTGTTTTTT.

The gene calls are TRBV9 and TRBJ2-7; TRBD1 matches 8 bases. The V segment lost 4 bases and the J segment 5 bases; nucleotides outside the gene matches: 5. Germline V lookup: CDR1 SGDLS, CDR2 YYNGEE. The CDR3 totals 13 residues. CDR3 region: CASSLGQGNEQYF. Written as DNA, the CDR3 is TGTGCCAGCAGCCTAGGACAGGGCAACGAGCAGTACTTC.

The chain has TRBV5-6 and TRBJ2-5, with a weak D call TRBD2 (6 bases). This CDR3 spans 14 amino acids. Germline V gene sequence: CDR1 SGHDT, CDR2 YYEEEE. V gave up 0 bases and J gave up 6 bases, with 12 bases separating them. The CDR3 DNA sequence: TGTGCCAGCAGCTTGGCCGGGGGTGAGAAGACCCAGTACTTC. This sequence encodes CASSLAGGEKTQYF.

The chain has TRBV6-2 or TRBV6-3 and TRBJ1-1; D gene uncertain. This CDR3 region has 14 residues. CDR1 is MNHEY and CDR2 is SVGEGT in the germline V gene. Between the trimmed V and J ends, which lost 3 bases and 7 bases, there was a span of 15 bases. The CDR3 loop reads CASSYLHSRGEAFF. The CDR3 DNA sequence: TGTGCCAGCAGTTATCTTCATTCTCGGGGTGAAGCTTTCTTT.

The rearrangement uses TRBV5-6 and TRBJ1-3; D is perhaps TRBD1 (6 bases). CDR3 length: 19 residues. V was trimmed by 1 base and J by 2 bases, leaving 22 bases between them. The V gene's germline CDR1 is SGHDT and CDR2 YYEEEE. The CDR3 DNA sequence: TGTGCCAGCAGCTTGCTAGTTCGGCGAGTCGGGGGGCCTGGAAACACCATATATTTT. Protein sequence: CASSLLVRRVGGPGNTIYF.

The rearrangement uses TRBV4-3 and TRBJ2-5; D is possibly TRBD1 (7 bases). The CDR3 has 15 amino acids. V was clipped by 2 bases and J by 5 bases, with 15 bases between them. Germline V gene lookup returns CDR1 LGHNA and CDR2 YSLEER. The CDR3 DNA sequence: TGCGCCAGCAGCCAACACGACAGGGACTCGGAGACCCAGTACTTC. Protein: CASSQHDRDSETQYF.

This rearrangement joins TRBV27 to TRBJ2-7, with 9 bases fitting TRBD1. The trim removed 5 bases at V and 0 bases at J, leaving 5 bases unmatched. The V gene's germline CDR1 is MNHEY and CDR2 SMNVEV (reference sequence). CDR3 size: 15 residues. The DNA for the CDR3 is TGTGCCAGCAGTAGACAGGGGGTTCCCTCCTACGAGCAGTACTTC. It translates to CASSRQGVPSYEQYF.

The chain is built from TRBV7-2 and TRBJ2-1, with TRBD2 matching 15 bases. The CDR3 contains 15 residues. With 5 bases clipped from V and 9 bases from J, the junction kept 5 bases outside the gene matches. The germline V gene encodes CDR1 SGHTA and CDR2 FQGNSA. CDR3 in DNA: TGTGCCAGCAGCCCCTTGGGACTAGCGGGGGGTGAGCAGTTCTTC. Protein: CASSPLGLAGGEQFF.

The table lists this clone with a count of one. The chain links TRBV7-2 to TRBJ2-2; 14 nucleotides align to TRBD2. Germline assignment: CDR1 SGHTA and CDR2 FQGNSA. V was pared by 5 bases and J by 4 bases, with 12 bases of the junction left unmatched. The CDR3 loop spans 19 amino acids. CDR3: CASSRLPGLAGGITGELFF. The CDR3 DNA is TGTGCCAGCAGCCGGCTACCAGGACTAGCGGGGGGAATCACCGGGGAGCTGTTTTTT.

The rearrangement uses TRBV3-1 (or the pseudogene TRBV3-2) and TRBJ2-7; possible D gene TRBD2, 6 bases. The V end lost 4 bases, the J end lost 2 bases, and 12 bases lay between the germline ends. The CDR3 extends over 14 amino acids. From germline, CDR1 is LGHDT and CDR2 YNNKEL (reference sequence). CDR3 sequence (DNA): TGTGCCAGCAGCCGGGACTTATTCGCCTACGAGCAGTACTTC. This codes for CASSRDLFAYEQYF.

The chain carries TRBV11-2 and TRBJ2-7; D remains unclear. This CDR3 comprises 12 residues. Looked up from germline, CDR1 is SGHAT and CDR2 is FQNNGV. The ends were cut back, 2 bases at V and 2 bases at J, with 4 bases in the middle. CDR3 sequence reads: CASSLLPYEQYF. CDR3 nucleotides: TGTGCCAGCAGCTTACTTCCCTACGAGCAGTACTTC.

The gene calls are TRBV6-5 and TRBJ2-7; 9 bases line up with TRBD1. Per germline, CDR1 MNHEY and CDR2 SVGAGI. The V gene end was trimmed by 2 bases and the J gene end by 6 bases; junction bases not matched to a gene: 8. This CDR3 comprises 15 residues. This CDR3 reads CASSYEGTGRGEQYF. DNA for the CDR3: TGTGCCAGCAGTTACGAAGGGACAGGGAGAGGCGAGCAGTACTTC.